The present T cell receptor beta chain was sequenced within a study of blood T cell repertoires in COVID-19. Overall study: Sources were T cells, B-cell-depleted T cells, or PBMCs; the material itself was cDNA or gDNA.

Libraries were prepared by immunoSEQ multiplex PCR; TCRdb keeps only in-frame clonotypes and omits some of them. The sample shows over 300,000 clones, roughly nine tenths of them seen only once. The cohort comprised adults aged about 18 to 90 years residing in under 25 US areas. Recovered status in Cohort 3 required two negative PCRs, clearance, or symptom resolution. Per the germline V gene, CDR1 is MNHEY and CDR2 is SVGAGI. This CDR3 region has 15 residues. The V segment lost 6 bases and the J segment 6 bases; nucleotides outside the gene matches: 8. Source material: PBMCs or T cells enriched from blood (not recorded which). J is TRBJ2-1 and V is TRBV6-5; 10 nucleotides align to TRBD2. The origin of this receptor is a woman in her 30s who had recovered from COVID-19. For the CDR3, the DNA is TGTGCCAGCAGGGGTAGCGGGGGGCTGTTCAATGAGCAGTTCTTC. Translation gives CASRGSGGLFNEQFF.